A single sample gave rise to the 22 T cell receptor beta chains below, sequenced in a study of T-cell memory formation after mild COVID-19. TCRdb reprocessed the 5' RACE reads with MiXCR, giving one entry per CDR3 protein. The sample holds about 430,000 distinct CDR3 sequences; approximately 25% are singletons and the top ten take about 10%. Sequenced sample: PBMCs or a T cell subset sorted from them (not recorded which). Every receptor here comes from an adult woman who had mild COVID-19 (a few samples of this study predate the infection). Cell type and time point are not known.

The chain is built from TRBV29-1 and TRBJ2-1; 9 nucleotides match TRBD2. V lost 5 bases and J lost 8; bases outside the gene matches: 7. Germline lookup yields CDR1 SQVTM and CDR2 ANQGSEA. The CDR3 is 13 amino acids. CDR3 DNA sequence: TGCAGCGTTCATACAGCGGGAGGCTATGAGCAGTTCTTC. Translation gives CSVHTAGGYEQFF.

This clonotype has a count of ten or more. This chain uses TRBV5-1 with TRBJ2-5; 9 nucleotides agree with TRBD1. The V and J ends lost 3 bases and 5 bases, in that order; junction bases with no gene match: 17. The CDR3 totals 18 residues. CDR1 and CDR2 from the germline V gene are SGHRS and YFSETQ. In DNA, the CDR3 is TGCGCCAGCAGCTCAAAACCGGGACAGGGAGGAGCATGGGAGACCCAGTACTTC. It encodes CASSSKPGQGGAWETQYF.

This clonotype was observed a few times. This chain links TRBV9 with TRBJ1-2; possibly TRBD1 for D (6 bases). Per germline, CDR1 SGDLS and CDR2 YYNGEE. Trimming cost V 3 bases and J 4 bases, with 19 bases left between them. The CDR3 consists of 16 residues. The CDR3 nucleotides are TGTGCCAGCAGCGCCGCCCTGACTGGAGGGGGCTATGGCTACACCTTC. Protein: CASSAALTGGGYGYTF.

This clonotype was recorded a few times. The chain's CDR3 is CASSRGTGGGHSNQPQHF. The CDR3 DNA is TGTGCCAGCAGCCGAGGGACAGGGGGTGGCCATAGCAATCAGCCCCAGCATTTT. The chain has TRBV7-6 and TRBJ1-5; 11 positions match TRBD1. Losses at the gene ends were 5 bases for V and 0 bases for J; bases not matched to a gene: 9. Germline CDR1 reads SGHVS; CDR2 reads FNYEAQ. The length of the CDR3 is 18 residues.

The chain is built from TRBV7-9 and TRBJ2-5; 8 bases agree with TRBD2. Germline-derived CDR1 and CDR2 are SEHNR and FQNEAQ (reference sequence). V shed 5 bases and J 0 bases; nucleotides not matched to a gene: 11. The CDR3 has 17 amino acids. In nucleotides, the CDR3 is TGTGCCAGCAGCCCGAGGGGATCTAGCGGGTACCAAGAGACCCAGTACTTC. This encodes CASSPRGSSGYQETQYF.

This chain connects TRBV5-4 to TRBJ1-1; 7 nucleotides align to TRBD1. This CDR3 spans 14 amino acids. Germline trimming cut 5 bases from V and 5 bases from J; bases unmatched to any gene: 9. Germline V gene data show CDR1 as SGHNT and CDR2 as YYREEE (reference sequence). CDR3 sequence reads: CASSLRGGRTEAFF. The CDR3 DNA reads TGTGCCAGCAGTCTCAGGGGGGGGCGAACTGAAGCTTTCTTT.

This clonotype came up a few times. CDR3 DNA sequence: TGTGCCAGCAGCAACCGTCTAGAGACCCAGTACTTC. This encodes CASSNRLETQYF. The rearrangement links TRBV5-4 to TRBJ2-5; no clear D gene. In germline, CDR1 is SGHNT, CDR2 YYREEE (reference sequence). CDR3 size: 12 residues. V was trimmed by 4 bases and J by 4 bases, leaving 8 bases between them.

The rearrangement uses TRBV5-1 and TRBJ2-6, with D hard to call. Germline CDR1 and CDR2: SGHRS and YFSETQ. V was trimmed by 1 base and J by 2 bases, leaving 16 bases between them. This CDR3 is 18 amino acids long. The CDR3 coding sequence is TGCGCCAGCAGCTTGTCTGGGGTTCGGGTTACTGGGGCCAACGTCCTGACTTTC. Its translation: CASSLSGVRVTGANVLTF. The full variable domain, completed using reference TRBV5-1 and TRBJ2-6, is KAGVTQTPRYLIKTRGQQVTLSCSPISGHRSVSWYQQTPGQGLQFLFEYFSETQRNKGNFPGRFSGRQFSNSRSEMNVSTLELGDSALYLCASSLSGVRVTGANVLTFGAGSRLTVL.

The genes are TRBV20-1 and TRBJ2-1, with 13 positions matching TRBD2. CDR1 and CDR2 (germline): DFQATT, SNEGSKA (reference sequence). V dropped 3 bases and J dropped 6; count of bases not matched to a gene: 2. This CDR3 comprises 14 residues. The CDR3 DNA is TGCAGTGCTAGGGGGACTAGCGGGATCAATGAGCAGTTCTTC. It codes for CSARGTSGINEQFF.

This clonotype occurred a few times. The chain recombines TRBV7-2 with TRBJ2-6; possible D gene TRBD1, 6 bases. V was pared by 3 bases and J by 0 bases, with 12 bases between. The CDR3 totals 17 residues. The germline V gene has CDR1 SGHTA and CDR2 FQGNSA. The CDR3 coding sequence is TGTGCCAGCAGCTTTTCACAGGGACCCTCTGGGGCCAACGTCCTGACTTTC. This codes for CASSFSQGPSGANVLTF.

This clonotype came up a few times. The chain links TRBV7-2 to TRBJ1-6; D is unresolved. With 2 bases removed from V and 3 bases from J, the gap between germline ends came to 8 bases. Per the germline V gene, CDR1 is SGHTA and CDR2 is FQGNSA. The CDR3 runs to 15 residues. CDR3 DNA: TGTGCCAGCAGCTTAACTTCAGTCTATAATTCACCCCTCCACTTT. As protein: CASSLTSVYNSPLHF.

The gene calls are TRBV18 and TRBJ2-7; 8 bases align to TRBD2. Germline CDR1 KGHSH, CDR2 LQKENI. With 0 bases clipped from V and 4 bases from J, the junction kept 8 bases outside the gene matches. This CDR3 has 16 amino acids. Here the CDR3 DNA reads TGTGCCAGCTCACCACCGAATCGGGGGGGCACGTACGAGCAGTACTTC. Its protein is CASSPPNRGGTYEQYF.

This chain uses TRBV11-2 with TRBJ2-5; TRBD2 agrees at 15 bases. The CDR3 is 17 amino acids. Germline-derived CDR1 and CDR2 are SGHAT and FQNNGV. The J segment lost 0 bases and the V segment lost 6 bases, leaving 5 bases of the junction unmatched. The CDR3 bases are TGTGCCAGCAGTCGTGGGACTAGCGGGAGGTACCAAGAGACCCAGTACTTC. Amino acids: CASSRGTSGRYQETQYF.

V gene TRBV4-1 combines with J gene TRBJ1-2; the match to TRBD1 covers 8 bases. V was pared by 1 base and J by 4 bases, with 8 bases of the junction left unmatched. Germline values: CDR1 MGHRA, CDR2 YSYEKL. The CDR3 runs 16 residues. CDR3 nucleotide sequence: TGCGCCAGCAGCCAAGTGGCGCAGGGGGCTCCCTATGGCTACACCTTC. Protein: CASSQVAQGAPYGYTF.

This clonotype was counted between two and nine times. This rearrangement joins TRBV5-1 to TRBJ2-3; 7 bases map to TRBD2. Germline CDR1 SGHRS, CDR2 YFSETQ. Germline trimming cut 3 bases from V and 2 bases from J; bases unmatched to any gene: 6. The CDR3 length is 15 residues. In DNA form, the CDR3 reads TGCGCCAGCAGCTCAGCGGGACTCATCACAGATACGCAGTATTTT. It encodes CASSSAGLITDTQYF.

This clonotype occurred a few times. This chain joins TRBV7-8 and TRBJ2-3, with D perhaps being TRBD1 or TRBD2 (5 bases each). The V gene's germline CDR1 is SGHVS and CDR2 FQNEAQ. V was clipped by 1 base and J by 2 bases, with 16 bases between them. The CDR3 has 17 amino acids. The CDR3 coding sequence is TGTGCCAGCAGCTTAGGCCGGATAGGGACCCCCACAGATACGCAGTATTTT. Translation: CASSLGRIGTPTDTQYF.

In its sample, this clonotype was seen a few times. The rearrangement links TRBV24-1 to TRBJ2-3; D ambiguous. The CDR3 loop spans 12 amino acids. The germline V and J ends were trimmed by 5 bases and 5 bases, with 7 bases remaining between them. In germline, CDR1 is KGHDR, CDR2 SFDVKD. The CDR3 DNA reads TGTGCCACCAGTGTCTATGGAGATACGCAGTATTTT. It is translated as CATSVYGDTQYF.

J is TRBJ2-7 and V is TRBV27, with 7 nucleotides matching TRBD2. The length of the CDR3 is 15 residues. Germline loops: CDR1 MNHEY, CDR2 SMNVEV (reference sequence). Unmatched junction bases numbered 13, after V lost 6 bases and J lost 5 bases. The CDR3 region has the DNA TGTGCCAGCAGCCTACATCGGGGGGTTCCTGACGAGCAGTACTTC. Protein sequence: CASSLHRGVPDEQYF.

The CDR3 DNA sequence: TGTGCCACCTGGAGGCAGGCGAACACTGAAGCTTTCTTT. This encodes CATWRQANTEAFF. The chain links TRBV6-5 to TRBJ1-1; D remains unclear. The germline V and J ends were trimmed by 10 bases and 1 base, with 13 bases remaining between them. The germline V gene has CDR1 MNHEY and CDR2 SVGAGI. The CDR3 totals 13 residues.

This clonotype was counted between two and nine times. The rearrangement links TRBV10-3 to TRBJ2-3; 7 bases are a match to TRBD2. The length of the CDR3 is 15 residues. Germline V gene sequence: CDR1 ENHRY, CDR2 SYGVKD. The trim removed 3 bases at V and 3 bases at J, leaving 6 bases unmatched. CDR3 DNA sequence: TGTGCCATCAGTGATTCGGGAGGACGGACAGATACGCAGTATTTT. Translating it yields CAISDSGGRTDTQYF.

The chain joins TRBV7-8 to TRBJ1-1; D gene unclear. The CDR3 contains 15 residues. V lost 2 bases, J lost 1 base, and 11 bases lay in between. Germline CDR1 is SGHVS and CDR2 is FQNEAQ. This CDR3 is CASSLSRRRNTEAFF. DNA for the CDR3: TGTGCCAGCAGCTTATCCCGACGGCGGAACACTGAAGCTTTCTTT.

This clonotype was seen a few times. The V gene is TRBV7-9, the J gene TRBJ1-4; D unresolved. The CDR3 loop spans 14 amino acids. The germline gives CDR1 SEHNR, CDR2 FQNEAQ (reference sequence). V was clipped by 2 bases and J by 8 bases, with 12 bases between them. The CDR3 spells CASSLTPRGEKLFF. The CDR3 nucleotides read TGTGCCAGCAGCTTAACACCACGAGGGGAAAAACTGTTTTTT. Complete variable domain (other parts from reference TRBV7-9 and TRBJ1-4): DTGVSQNPRHKITKRGQNVTFRCDPISEHNRLYWYRQTLGQGPEFLTYFQNEAQLEKSRLLSDRFSAERPKGSFSTLEIQRTEQGDSAMYLCASSLTPRGEKLFFGSGTQLSVL.